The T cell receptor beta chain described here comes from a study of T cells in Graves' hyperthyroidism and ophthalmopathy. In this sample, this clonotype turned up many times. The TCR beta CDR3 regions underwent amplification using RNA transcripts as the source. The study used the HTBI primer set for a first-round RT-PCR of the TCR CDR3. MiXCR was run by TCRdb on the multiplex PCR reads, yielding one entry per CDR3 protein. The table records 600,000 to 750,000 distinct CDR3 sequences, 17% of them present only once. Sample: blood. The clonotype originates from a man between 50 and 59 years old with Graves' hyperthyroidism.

CDR3 nucleotide sequence: TGTGCCAGCAGCTCGGGACTAGCGGGATGGGGAGATACGCAGTATTTT. Protein: CASSSGLAGWGDTQYF. The rearrangement uses TRBV12-3 or TRBV12-4 and TRBJ2-3; 13 nucleotides match TRBD2. V lost 6 bases to trimming and J lost 5 bases; unmatched junction nucleotides: 8. CDR3 length equals 16 residues.